Below, 26 T cell receptor beta chains from the same sample are listed, as sequenced in a study of blood T cell repertoires in COVID-19. This table comes from immunoSEQ multiplex PCR, and its TCRdb copy is limited to in-frame clones, with some not included. The table shows 100,000 to 150,000 clones, with around 86% occurring only once. The sequenced sample was peripheral blood. These receptors were collected from a man at least 80 years old with active or convalescent COVID-19.

This chain connects TRBV5-1 to TRBJ1-2; TRBD1 aligns across 7 bases. The germline V gene has CDR1 SGHRS and CDR2 YFSETQ. This CDR3 is built from 16 residues. V was clipped by 0 bases and J by 4 bases; unmatched bases: 9. The CDR3 sequence: CASSLAGGQLGYGYTF. For the CDR3, the DNA is TGCGCCAGCAGCTTGGCCGGGGGACAGTTAGGCTATGGCTACACCTTC.

The rearrangement joins TRBV9 to TRBJ2-2; tentative D call: TRBD1 (5 bases). In germline, CDR1 is SGDLS, CDR2 YYNGEE. Trimming pared 0 bases from V and 7 bases from J, leaving 16 bases between. The CDR3 runs to 16 residues. CDR3: CASSVGPRAQGGELFF. The CDR3 DNA reads as TGTGCCAGCAGCGTAGGACCAAGGGCCCAGGGCGGGGAGCTGTTTTTT.

There are a few counts of this clone. The CDR3 spells CASSRGLAEGTGELFF. The CDR3 coding sequence is TGTGCCAGCAGCCGGGGACTAGCGGAGGGGACCGGGGAGCTGTTTTTT. The V call is TRBV11-3, the J call TRBJ2-2; 11 bases are shared with TRBD2. Per the germline V gene, CDR1 is SGHNT and CDR2 is YENEEA. This CDR3 is 16 amino acids long. J was trimmed by 5 bases and V by 5 bases; bases with no gene match: 7.

The chain combines TRBV19 with TRBJ2-7; D remains ambiguous. The CDR3 contains 17 residues. V gave up 5 bases and J gave up 3 bases, with 23 bases separating them. Germline CDR1 and CDR2: LNHDA and SQIVND (reference sequence). The DNA of the CDR3 is TGTGCCAGTAGTCCCTTCTTGTTAGTCGGGTCTTTCTACGAGCAGTACTTC. Protein: CASSPFLLVGSFYEQYF.

This chain joins TRBV7-2 and TRBJ1-2, with D tentatively TRBD1 (5 bases). V lost 3 bases and J 6 bases, leaving 11 bases between the germline ends. The CDR3 covers 13 residues. Germline CDR1 and CDR2: SGHTA and FQGNSA. This CDR3 reads CASSLSREDGYTF. The CDR3 coding sequence is TGTGCCAGCAGCTTGAGCAGGGAGGATGGCTACACCTTC.

The V gene is TRBV9, the J gene TRBJ1-3; possibly TRBD1 for D (6 bases). The length of the CDR3 is 17 residues. Looked up from germline, CDR1 is SGDLS and CDR2 is YYNGEE. V lost 3 bases to trimming and J lost 1 base, with 17 bases between them. CDR3 residues: CASSAQTGPLSGNTIYF. DNA for the CDR3: TGTGCCAGCAGCGCTCAAACAGGGCCCCTTTCTGGAAACACCATATATTTT.

The V call is TRBV9, the J call TRBJ2-1; 7 bases match TRBD2. CDR1 and CDR2 (germline): SGDLS, YYNGEE. Unmatched junction bases numbered 8, after V lost 0 bases and J lost 2 bases. The CDR3 is 17 amino acids. The CDR3 DNA sequence: TGTGCCAGCAGCGTAGAAGGCGTGGGGAGGGCCTACAATGAGCAGTTCTTC. Its protein is CASSVEGVGRAYNEQFF.

The CDR3 DNA reads as TGTGCCAGCAGCCCCCAGGACAGGGAGGGCAAACTGTTTTTT. It codes for CASSPQDREGKLFF. The chain couples TRBV3-1 (or the pseudogene TRBV3-2) to TRBJ1-4; TRBD1 agrees at 8 bases. CDR1 LGHDT and CDR2 YNNKEL come from the germline V gene (reference sequence). CDR3 size: 14 residues. Germline trimming cut 4 bases from V and 11 bases from J; bases unmatched to any gene: 9.

The rearrangement joins TRBV10-3 to TRBJ2-1, with 10 bases that match TRBD2. CDR3 length equals 15 residues. CDR1 is ENHRY, CDR2 SYGVKD, per germline. J gave up 0 bases and V 6 bases, and 2 bases lay outside the gene matches. CDR3 residues: CAISPSGSSYNEQFF. The CDR3 nucleotides read TGTGCCATCAGCCCTAGCGGGAGCTCCTACAATGAGCAGTTCTTC.

This clone was seen more than once but under ten times. V is TRBV5-6 and J is TRBJ2-1; D possibly corresponds to TRBD2 (6 bases). The CDR3 loop spans 17 amino acids. V was trimmed by 4 bases and J by 0 bases, leaving 17 bases between them. Germline V CDR1 and CDR2: SGHDT, YYEEEE. CDR3 region: CASSPDIVGSSYNEQFF. In DNA form, the CDR3 reads TGTGCCAGCAGCCCGGATATAGTCGGGAGCTCCTACAATGAGCAGTTCTTC.

This clone has a single count. This chain connects TRBV4-1 to TRBJ1-5; D perhaps matches TRBD1 (6 bases). V gave up 2 bases and J gave up 6 bases, with 20 bases separating them. The germline V gene encodes CDR1 MGHRA and CDR2 YSYEKL. The CDR3 length is 17 residues. The CDR3 here is CASSQSAVRGRFQPQHF. The DNA of the CDR3 is TGCGCCAGCAGCCAATCAGCGGTGCGGGGGCGCTTTCAGCCCCAGCATTTT.

V and J are TRBV5-1 and TRBJ1-1, with 7 bases identical to TRBD1. The length of the CDR3 is 15 residues. Germline assignment: CDR1 SGHRS and CDR2 YFSETQ. The V and J ends lost 2 bases and 4 bases, in that order; junction bases with no gene match: 8. CDR3 amino acids: CASSFQTGWSTEAFF. CDR3 sequence (DNA): TGCGCCAGCAGCTTTCAGACAGGGTGGAGCACTGAAGCTTTCTTT.

The chain couples TRBV7-3 to TRBJ1-2, with 8 bases identical to TRBD1. The CDR3 extends over 14 amino acids. CDR1 and CDR2 from the germline V gene are SGHTA and FQGTGA. V was clipped by 4 bases and J by 4 bases; unmatched bases: 5. The CDR3 here is CASSSRDRSYGYTF. The CDR3 nucleotides read TGTGCCAGCAGCTCTAGGGACAGGTCCTATGGCTACACCTTC.

This clone has a single count. The chain is built from TRBV5-1 and TRBJ2-7; maybe TRBD2 (6 bases). The V and J ends lost 4 bases and 2 bases respectively, with 13 bases between them. Germline loops: CDR1 SGHRS, CDR2 YFSETQ. The CDR3 extends over 14 amino acids. The CDR3 bases are TGCGCCAGCAGCCGGGAGACGGTCCCCTACGAGCAGTACTTC. It is translated as CASSRETVPYEQYF.

The chain joins TRBV4-1 to TRBJ2-1; 10 positions match TRBD2. Trimming cost V 4 bases and J 7 bases; bases outside gene matches: 4. The CDR3 extends over 14 amino acids. Germline CDR1 reads MGHRA; CDR2 reads YSYEKL. The chain's CDR3 is CASSLAGGLNEQFF. The CDR3, as DNA: TGCGCCAGCAGCCTAGCGGGAGGTCTAAATGAGCAGTTCTTC.

The rearrangement joins TRBV3-1 (or the pseudogene TRBV3-2) to TRBJ2-2, with TRBD1 as a possible D gene (6 bases). The germline V gene encodes CDR1 LGHDT and CDR2 YNNKEL (reference sequence). The ends were cut back, 5 bases at V and 0 bases at J, with 19 bases in the middle. The CDR3 is 18 residues long. CDR3 DNA: TGTGCCAGCAGCGCGGACAGAAACTCTTTCGCGAACACCGGGGAGCTGTTTTTT. Its translation is CASSADRNSFANTGELFF.

This chain connects TRBV28 to TRBJ1-6, with D unclear. There are 17 residues in the CDR3. Germline lookup yields CDR1 MDHEN and CDR2 SYDVKM. V shed 5 bases and J shed 2 bases, with 16 bases lying between them. This CDR3 is CASSIPFAGTYNSPLHF. CDR3 in DNA: TGTGCCAGCAGTATACCATTTGCGGGTACCTATAATTCACCCCTCCACTTT.

The chain recombines TRBV7-6 with TRBJ2-1, with 11 bases fitting TRBD1. The CDR3 spans 17 residues. Germline V gene data show CDR1 as SGHVS and CDR2 as FNYEAQ. After removal of 2 bases from V and 4 bases from J, the junction contained 7 bases not matched to a gene. The CDR3 loop is CASSLRDRGTVYNEQFF. CDR3 DNA sequence: TGTGCCAGCAGCTTAAGGGACAGGGGGACCGTTTACAATGAGCAGTTCTTC.

This clone was counted between two and nine times. The V and J genes are TRBV29-1 and TRBJ2-1, with 8 bases matching TRBD2. Trimming at V came to 6 bases and at J to 6 bases, leaving 10 bases not matched to a gene. Germline CDR1 is SQVTM and CDR2 is ANQGSEA. The CDR3 covers 14 residues. CDR3 protein: CSVGRAGGPNEQFF. DNA of the CDR3: TGCAGCGTGGGAAGGGCGGGAGGACCCAATGAGCAGTTCTTC.

Written as DNA, the CDR3 is TGTGCCAGCAGCCCGGACAGGGCTTCACCCCTCCACTTT. This codes for CASSPDRASPLHF. V usage is TRBV7-9 and J usage is TRBJ1-6; 8 bases are shared with TRBD1. This CDR3 spans 13 amino acids. With 5 bases clipped from V and 9 bases from J, the junction kept 3 bases outside the gene matches. Germline loops: CDR1 SEHNR, CDR2 FQNEAQ (reference sequence). The complete variable domain, with remaining parts taken from reference TRBV7-9 and TRBJ1-6, reads DTGVSQNPRHKITKRGQNVTFRCDPISEHNRLYWYRQTLGQGPEFLTYFQNEAQLEKSRLLSDRFSAERPKGSFSTLEIQRTEQGDSAMYLCASSPDRASPLHFGNGTRLTVT.

The chain has TRBV12-3 or TRBV12-4 and TRBJ1-6; D call uncertain. Trimming left V 1 base short and J 10 bases short, with 5 bases between. This CDR3 spans 12 amino acids. The chain's CDR3 is CASSLGPSPLHF. The CDR3 nucleotides read TGTGCCAGCAGTTTAGGGCCCTCACCCCTCCACTTT.

The chain has TRBV27 and TRBJ2-7; tentative D call: TRBD1 (6 bases). Trimming removed 5 bases at V and 7 bases at J, with 15 bases between. The CDR3 covers 13 residues. Germline CDR1 MNHEY, CDR2 SMNVEV (reference sequence). CDR3 region: CASSLGYRVEQYF. In DNA, the CDR3 is TGTGCCAGCAGTCTGGGTTACAGGGTTGAGCAGTACTTC.

The gene calls are TRBV18 and TRBJ1-1; 7 bases are shared with TRBD1. Germline loops: CDR1 KGHSH, CDR2 LQKENI. The CDR3 covers 15 residues. The V segment lost 3 bases and the J segment 0 bases; nucleotides outside the gene matches: 4. The CDR3 DNA is TGTGCCAGCTCACCCGGACAGGCGCTGAACACTGAAGCTTTCTTT. Amino acid sequence: CASSPGQALNTEAFF.

The chain uses TRBV5-1 and TRBJ1-2; 7 bases line up with TRBD1. The CDR3 has 13 residues. Germline lookup yields CDR1 SGHRS and CDR2 YFSETQ. After removal of 2 bases from V and 3 bases from J, the junction contained 1 base not matched to a gene. The CDR3 DNA reads TGCGCCAGCAGCTTAGGACAGGACTATGGCTACACCTTC. Amino acids: CASSLGQDYGYTF. Full variable domain (outside the CDR3, taken from reference TRBV5-1 and TRBJ1-2): KAGVTQTPRYLIKTRGQQVTLSCSPISGHRSVSWYQQTPGQGLQFLFEYFSETQRNKGNFPGRFSGRQFSNSRSEMNVSTLELGDSALYLCASSLGQDYGYTFGSGTRLTVV.

The V and J genes are TRBV29-1 and TRBJ2-5; TRBD1 might be the D (6 bases). The germline CDR1 and CDR2 sequences are SQVTM and ANQGSEA. The CDR3 has 12 amino acids. The V end was cut by 4 bases, the J end by 0 bases, with 6 bases between. CDR3 amino acids: CSVGTDQETQYF. CDR3 DNA: TGCAGCGTTGGGACAGACCAAGAGACCCAGTACTTC.

This clone was detected many times. V usage is TRBV9 and J usage is TRBJ2-3, with TRBD2 matching 11 bases. The CDR3 has 17 amino acids. V trimming: 4 bases; J trimming: 2 bases; junction bases outside the gene matches: 9. Germline values: CDR1 SGDLS, CDR2 YYNGEE. The CDR3 nucleotides are TGTGCCAGCAGCAAAAGACTAGCGGGAATATACACAGATACGCAGTATTTT. Translation gives CASSKRLAGIYTDTQYF.